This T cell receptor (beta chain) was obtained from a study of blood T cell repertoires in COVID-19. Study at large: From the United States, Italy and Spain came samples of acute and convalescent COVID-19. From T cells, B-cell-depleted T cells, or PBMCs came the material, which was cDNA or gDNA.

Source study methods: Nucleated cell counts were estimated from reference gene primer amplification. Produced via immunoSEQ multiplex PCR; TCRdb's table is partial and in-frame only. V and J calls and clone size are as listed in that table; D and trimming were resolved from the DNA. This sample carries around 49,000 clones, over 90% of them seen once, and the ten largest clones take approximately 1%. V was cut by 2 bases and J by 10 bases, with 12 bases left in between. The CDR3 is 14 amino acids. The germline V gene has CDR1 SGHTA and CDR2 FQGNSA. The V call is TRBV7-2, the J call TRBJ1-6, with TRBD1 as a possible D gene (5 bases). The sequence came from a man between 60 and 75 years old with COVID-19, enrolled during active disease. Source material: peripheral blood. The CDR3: CASSLWRGNSPLHF. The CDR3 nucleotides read TGTGCCAGCAGCTTATGGAGGGGAAACTCACCCCTCCACTTT. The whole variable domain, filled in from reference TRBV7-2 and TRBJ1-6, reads GAGVSQSPSNKVTEKGKDVELRCDPISGHTALYWYRQSLGQGLEFLIYFQGNSAPDKSGLPSDRFSAERTGGSVSTLTIQRTQQEDSAVYLCASSLWRGNSPLHFGNGTRLTVT.